One sample yielded the 2 T cell receptor beta chains listed below, sequenced in a study of T-cell reconstitution after alpha-beta-depleted transplantation in children. As it was prepared, the TCRbeta library received unique molecular identifiers. TCRdb itself ran the PCR reads through MiXCR, one entry per CDR3 protein. The data hold roughly 790,000 distinct CDR3 sequences, with under 20% observed a single time. This specimen was PBMCs, mostly from graft donor cells, taken 360 days after TCRalphabeta/CD19-depleted stem cell transplant. These receptors all come from a male patient younger than 18 who had a stem cell transplant for acute lymphoblastic leukemia, so the T cells may come from the graft donor.

The chain uses TRBV14 and TRBJ2-7; TRBD2 aligns across 11 bases. The CDR3 runs to 15 residues. With 4 bases clipped from V and 5 bases from J, the junction kept 7 bases outside the gene matches. Per the germline V gene, CDR1 is SGHDN and CDR2 is FVKESK. DNA for the CDR3: TGTGCCAGCAGCCTACCGGGACTAGCGGTAGACGAGCAGTACTTC. Amino acids: CASSLPGLAVDEQYF.

This clonotype appeared a few times. The chain combines TRBV11-1 with TRBJ2-7; 9 bases align to TRBD1. The CDR3 covers 20 residues. Trimming removed 5 bases from V and 1 base from J; junction bases left unmatched: 21. Germline lookup yields CDR1 SGHAT and CDR2 FQDESV (reference sequence). CDR3 protein: CASSADSGTGSDRLSYEQYF. CDR3 nucleotide sequence: TGTGCCAGCAGCGCCGACTCCGGGACAGGGAGTGATAGACTATCCTACGAGCAGTACTTC.